Sequencing of this T cell receptor (beta chain) was carried out in a study of cytomegalovirus exposure and HLA in healthy donors. The germline CDR1 and CDR2 sequences are MNHNS and SASEGT. The CDR3 contains 15 residues. The J segment lost 3 bases and the V segment lost 5 bases, leaving 7 bases of the junction unmatched. PCR amplification relied on 60 Vbeta primers (plus 13 Jbeta primers). This table comes from immunoSEQ multiplex PCR, and its TCRdb copy is limited to in-frame clones, with some not included. The sample shows approximately 120,000 clones, 75% to 80% of them seen only once. Donors in the study were healthy people who gave bone marrow.

The sequenced material came from PBMCs. J is TRBJ2-3 and V is TRBV6-1; 8 positions agree with TRBD2. The origin of this receptor is a middle-aged man in good health and CMV-seronegative. The DNA of the CDR3 is TGTGCCAGCAGTCAGACTAGCGTTAGTACAGATACGCAGTATTTT. This codes for CASSQTSVSTDTQYF.